This TCR beta chain was retrieved from a study of T cell repertoires in cytomegalovirus infection. Study summary: It can be stated that public TCR beta signatures indicated CMV infection as well as a matching HLA type.

This clonotype has more than one count but fewer than ten. The antigen is undetermined. TCRdb re-derived calls from the reads in MiXCR, one entry per CDR3 protein. In the table there are hundreds of thousands of distinct CDR3 sequences, under 20% of which are singletons. Points from the study as a whole: Identification of carriers of CMV plus the relevant HLA was achieved through cumulative public TCR beta family frequency.

Trimming took 3 bases from V and 4 from J; bases not matched to a gene: 5. This CDR3 has 15 residues. V and J are TRBV12-3 or TRBV12-4 and TRBJ2-7, with 11 bases fitting TRBD2. The sequencing sample was made of PBMCs. The receptor was isolated from a human donor in good health (CMV status not recorded). Some clones in this sample may be carry-over from other donors' samples. CDR3 sequence (DNA): TGTGCCAGCAGTTTTCAGACTAGCGGGGAATACGAGCAGTACTTC. Its translation is CASSFQTSGEYEQYF.